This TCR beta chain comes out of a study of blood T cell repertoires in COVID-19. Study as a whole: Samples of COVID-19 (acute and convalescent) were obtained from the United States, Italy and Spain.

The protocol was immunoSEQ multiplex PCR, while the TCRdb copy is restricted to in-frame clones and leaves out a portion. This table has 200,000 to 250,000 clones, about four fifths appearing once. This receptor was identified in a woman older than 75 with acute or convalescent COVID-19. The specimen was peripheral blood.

The CDR3 nucleotides read TGTGCCATCAGTGAGTCGATGACGCGGCAGGGTAAAGAGACCCAGTACTTC. It codes for CAISESMTRQGKETQYF. The genes are TRBV10-3 and TRBJ2-5, with D possibly TRBD1 on 5 matching bases. Germline-derived CDR1 and CDR2 are ENHRY and SYGVKD. The CDR3 is 17 amino acids. The V end was cut by 0 bases, the J end by 3 bases, with 17 bases between.